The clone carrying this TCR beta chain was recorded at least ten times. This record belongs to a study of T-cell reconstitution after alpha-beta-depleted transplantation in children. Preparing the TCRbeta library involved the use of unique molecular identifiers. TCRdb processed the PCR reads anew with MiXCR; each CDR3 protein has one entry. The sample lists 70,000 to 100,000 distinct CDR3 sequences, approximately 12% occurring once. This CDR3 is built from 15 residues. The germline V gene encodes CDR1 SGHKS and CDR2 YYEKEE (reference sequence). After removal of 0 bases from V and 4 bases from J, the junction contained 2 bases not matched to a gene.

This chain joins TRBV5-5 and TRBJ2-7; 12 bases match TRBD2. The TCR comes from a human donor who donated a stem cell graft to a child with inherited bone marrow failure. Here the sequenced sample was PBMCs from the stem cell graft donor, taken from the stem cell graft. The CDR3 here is CASSLGLAGAYEQYF. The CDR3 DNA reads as TGTGCCAGCAGCTTGGGACTAGCGGGAGCGTACGAGCAGTACTTC.